This is a list of T cell receptor beta chains from one sample in a study of identical twins. Each CDR3 protein gets one entry after TCRdb re-called the 5' RACE reads with MiXCR. This table holds 200,000 to 250,000 distinct CDR3 sequences, around 8% found once. This sample also appeared in a second study, on yellow fever vaccine responses in identical twins.

Sequencing input: memory (CD45RO+) T cells sorted from blood. The receptor set was obtained from a woman aged 18-29 years in good health. Both conserved end residues are part of each CDR3. D genes are given only for firm matches. Only part of the rows carry a size: once, few, many, or a class if the clone is expanded.

J,size,V,D,CDR3,DNA
TRBJ2-5,many,TRBV20-1,TRBD2,CSASLGGGTQETQYF,TGCAGTGCTTCCCTTGGGGGGGGAACCCAAGAGACCCAGTACTTC
TRBJ2-5,few,TRBV20-1,NA,CSAPSVGETQYF,TGCAGTGCCCCTAGCGTAGGGGAGACCCAGTACTTC
TRBJ2-2,few,TRBV19,NA,CASSVELTGELFF,TGTGCCAGTAGTGTCGAGCTAACCGGGGAGCTGTTTTTT
TRBJ1-2,NA,TRBV20-1,TRBD1,CSARDGDRVYGYTF,TGCAGTGCTAGAGATGGGGACAGGGTCTATGGCTACACCTTC
TRBJ2-1,few,TRBV20-1,NA,CSAREGGALRDEQFF,TGCAGTGCTAGAGAAGGGGGGGCTTTACGCGATGAGCAGTTCTTC
TRBJ1-6,few,TRBV25-1,NA,CASSDFWGGAPLHF,TGTGCCAGCAGTGATTTTTGGGGGGGCGCCCCCCTCCACTTT
TRBJ1-4,many,TRBV7-2,NA,CASSSYTQEKLFF,TGTGCCAGCAGCTCTTACACACAAGAAAAACTGTTTTTT
TRBJ2-7,few,TRBV7-9,TRBD2,CASSLGAGGIFYEQYF,TGTGCCAGCAGCCTAGGAGCGGGAGGGATCTTCTACGAGCAGTACTTC
TRBJ2-5,NA,TRBV27,NA,CASSSRDGEQETQYF,TGTGCCAGCAGTTCCCGGGACGGAGAACAAGAGACCCAGTACTTC
TRBJ2-1,many,TRBV11-2,TRBD2,CASSPTSGGFSEQFF,TGTGCCAGCAGCCCGACTAGCGGGGGGTTCAGTGAGCAGTTCTTC
TRBJ1-5,NA,TRBV28,TRBD1,CASSPRGGAGQPQHF,TGTGCCAGCAGTCCCAGGGGGGGGGCTGGTCAGCCCCAGCATTTT
TRBJ2-1,NA,TRBV7-6,NA,CASSLAIGDEQFF,TGTGCCAGCAGCTTAGCGATTGGTGATGAGCAGTTCTTC
TRBJ2-5,many,TRBV5-1,NA,CASSLGWGETQYF,TGCGCCAGCAGCTTGGGTTGGGGAGAGACCCAGTACTTC
TRBJ2-1,few,TRBV24-1,TRBD2,CATSDPEIAGLNEQFF,TGTGCCACCAGTGACCCGGAAATAGCGGGACTGAATGAGCAGTTCTTC
TRBJ2-5,many,TRBV5-1,NA,CASSRSRQEETQYF,TGCGCCAGCAGTAGGTCGAGACAAGAAGAGACCCAGTACTTC
TRBJ1-4,few,TRBV2,TRBD1,CASRFRRTGDEKLFF,TGTGCCAGCAGATTCCGGCGGACAGGGGATGAAAAACTGTTTTTT
TRBJ2-7,many,TRBV29-1,NA,CSADGPGSYEQYF,TGCAGCGCCGACGGTCCAGGGAGCTACGAGCAGTACTTC
TRBJ2-1,many,TRBV7-2,NA,CASSLSGQNEQFF,TGTGCCAGCAGCTTATCTGGTCAGAATGAGCAGTTCTTC
TRBJ2-7,few,TRBV5-1,NA,CASRLGVSNEQYF,TGCGCCAGCAGGTTGGGGGTTTCCAACGAGCAGTACTTC
TRBJ1-1,NA,TRBV7-2,NA,CASSLVVSDTEAFF,TGTGCCAGCAGCTTAGTAGTTTCGGACACTGAAGCTTTCTTT
TRBJ1-5,NA,TRBV18,TRBD1,CASSRGQGGEQPQHF,TGTGCCAGCTCACGCGGACAGGGGGGGGAACAGCCCCAGCATTTT
TRBJ2-3,NA,TRBV4-3,TRBD1,CASSQDLMGKGADTQYF,TGCGCCAGCAGCCAAGATCTAATGGGGAAGGGGGCGGATACGCAGTATTTT
TRBJ2-3,NA,TRBV2,NA,CASSLLPDTQYF,TGTGCCAGCAGTTTGCTTCCAGATACGCAGTATTTT
TRBJ2-7,many,TRBV5-1,NA,CASSLKQAYEQYF,TGCGCCAGCAGCTTGAAACAAGCCTACGAGCAGTACTTC
TRBJ2-5,many,TRBV28,TRBD2,CASRTSGKGKETQYF,TGTGCCAGCAGGACTAGCGGGAAAGGGAAAGAGACCCAGTACTTC
TRBJ2-3,few,TRBV28,NA,CATETGTSTVDTQYF,TGTGCCACCGAGACCGGGACGTCGACGGTAGATACGCAGTATTTT
TRBJ2-7,many,TRBV29-1,TRBD1,CSVVEAGTGDFYEQYF,TGCAGCGTTGTCGAGGCCGGGACAGGGGATTTCTACGAGCAGTACTTC
TRBJ2-5,NA,TRBV7-8,TRBD2,CASSSGLAGGGETQYF,TGTGCCAGCAGCTCGGGACTAGCGGGAGGTGGTGAGACCCAGTACTTC
TRBJ1-5,NA,TRBV5-6,NA,CASSLALDRDQPQHF,TGTGCCAGCAGCTTGGCTTTGGACAGAGATCAGCCCCAGCATTTT
TRBJ2-7,few,TRBV6-2/TRBV6-3,NA,CASSKGTAAYEQYF,TGTGCCAGCAGTAAGGGGACGGCCGCCTACGAGCAGTACTTC
TRBJ2-7,many,TRBV3-1,NA,CASSQDPFRNEQYF,TGTGCCAGCAGCCAAGATCCGTTTAGGAACGAGCAGTACTTC
TRBJ2-7,many,TRBV24-1,TRBD1,CATSDPRTGAYEQYF,TGTGCCACCAGCGACCCGAGGACAGGGGCCTACGAGCAGTACTTC
TRBJ2-5,many,TRBV29-1,NA,CSAKYVQETQYF,TGCAGCGCAAAGTATGTCCAAGAGACCCAGTACTTC
TRBJ2-1,few,TRBV9,NA,CASSVASSTYNEQFF,TGTGCCAGCAGCGTAGCTTCGTCTACCTACAATGAGCAGTTCTTC
TRBJ2-3,NA,TRBV6-2/TRBV6-3,TRBD2,CASSYSGAGGSGRRTDTQYF,TGTGCCAGCAGTTACTCGGGGGCCGGGGGGAGCGGGAGAAGGACAGATACGCAGTATTTT
TRBJ2-1,NA,TRBV3-1,NA,CASSHGHSYNEQFF,TGTGCCAGCAGTCACGGGCACTCCTACAATGAGCAGTTCTTC
TRBJ1-1,many,TRBV24-1,TRBD1,CATSDGQGRAFF,TGTGCCACCAGTGATGGACAGGGTCGAGCTTTCTTT
TRBJ2-2,NA,TRBV20-1,TRBD2,CSARDGIAGTGELFF,TGCAGTGCTAGAGATGGAATAGCGGGCACCGGGGAGCTGTTTTTT
TRBJ2-1,NA,TRBV20-1,TRBD2,CSATGTNNEQFF,TGCAGTGCTACCGGGACTAACAATGAGCAGTTCTTC
TRBJ2-7,many,TRBV7-2,NA,CASSLAISYEQYF,TGTGCCAGCAGCTTAGCTATTTCCTACGAGCAGTACTTC
TRBJ1-2,NA,TRBV25-1,NA,CASSDSGRGYGYTF,TGTGCCAGCAGCGACAGCGGGCGCGGCTATGGCTACACCTTC
TRBJ1-2,few,TRBV12-3/TRBV12-4,NA,CASSFSRDGYTF,TGTGCCAGCAGTTTTAGTAGGGATGGCTACACCTTC
TRBJ1-1,many,TRBV5-6,TRBD1,CASSRQGAYTEAFF,TGTGCCAGCAGTCGACAGGGGGCATATACTGAAGCTTTCTTT
TRBJ2-1,many,TRBV10-3,TRBD2,CAIRDSGRASYNEQFF,TGTGCCATCAGGGATAGCGGGAGGGCCTCCTACAATGAGCAGTTCTTC
TRBJ2-1,many,TRBV20-1,NA,CSALRLDEQFF,TGCAGTGCCCTAAGGTTGGATGAGCAGTTCTTC
TRBJ1-5,many,TRBV4-3,NA,CASSQSDSNQPQHF,TGCGCCAGCAGCCAAAGCGATAGCAATCAGCCCCAGCATTTT
TRBJ1-5,many,TRBV20-1,NA,CSASVDSSNQPQHF,TGCAGTGCTAGTGTCGACAGTTCCAATCAGCCCCAGCATTTT
TRBJ2-7,NA,TRBV2,NA,CASSEAGRLSYEQYF,TGTGCCAGCAGTGAAGCGGGCAGACTCTCCTACGAGCAGTACTTC
TRBJ2-3,NA,TRBV24-1,TRBD1,CATSDDRGRVGADTQYF,TGTGCCACCAGTGACGACAGGGGGCGCGTAGGCGCAGATACGCAGTATTTT
TRBJ1-2,many,TRBV29-1,TRBD1,CSVDDETGHGYTF,TGCAGCGTCGACGATGAGACAGGGCATGGCTACACCTTC
TRBJ2-3,NA,TRBV24-1,NA,CATSDRGRRTDTQYF,TGTGCCACCAGTGATCGGGGCAGACGCACAGATACGCAGTATTTT
TRBJ1-1,few,TRBV27,TRBD1,CASSSWTGFTEAFF,TGTGCCAGCAGTTCATGGACAGGGTTCACTGAAGCTTTCTTT
TRBJ2-1,NA,TRBV11-2,TRBD1,CASSAGQGAEGNEQFF,TGTGCCAGCAGCGCGGGACAGGGGGCGGAAGGGAATGAGCAGTTCTTC
TRBJ2-7,many,TRBV28,TRBD2,CASSSRGTGGAGGYEQYF,TGTGCCAGCAGTTCCAGGGGTACCGGGGGGGCCGGTGGATACGAGCAGTACTTC
TRBJ2-5,NA,TRBV27,TRBD2,CASRPVALGRAWETQYF,TGTGCCAGCAGACCCGTAGCCCTCGGGAGGGCCTGGGAGACCCAGTACTTC